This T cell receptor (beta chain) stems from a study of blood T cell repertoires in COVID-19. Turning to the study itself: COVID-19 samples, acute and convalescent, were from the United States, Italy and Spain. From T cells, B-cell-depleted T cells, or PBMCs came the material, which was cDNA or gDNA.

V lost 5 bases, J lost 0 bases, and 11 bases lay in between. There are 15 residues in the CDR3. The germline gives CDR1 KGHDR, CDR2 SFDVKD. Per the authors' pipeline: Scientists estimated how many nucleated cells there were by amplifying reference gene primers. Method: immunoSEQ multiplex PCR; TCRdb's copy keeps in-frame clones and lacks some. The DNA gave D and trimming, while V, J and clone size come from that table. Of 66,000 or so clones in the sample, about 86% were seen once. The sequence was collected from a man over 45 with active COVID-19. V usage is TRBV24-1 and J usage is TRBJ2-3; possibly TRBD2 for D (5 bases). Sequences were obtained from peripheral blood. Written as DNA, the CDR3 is TGTGCCACCAGTGTTAACGGGATTAGCACAGATACGCAGTATTTT. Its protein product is CATSVNGISTDTQYF.